The sample holds a few counts of the clone carrying this T cell receptor (beta chain). The antigen is not known. This sample is drawn from a study of T-cell reconstitution after alpha-beta-depleted transplantation in children. Researchers prepared the TCRbeta library using unique molecular identifiers, the study reports. Each CDR3 protein is one row after TCRdb ran MiXCR on the PCR reads. The table lists 800,000 to 1,000,000 distinct CDR3 sequences, less than 30% of them singletons. Overall study results and limits: Some patients' high day-60 TCRbeta diversity was traced to surviving recipient T cells and thymic progenitors. T-cell counts and diversity at one year post-transplant came mainly from newly produced T cells. The study reportedly traced alpha-beta T cells about two months after transplant to several hundred expanded graft clones.

V was shortened by 6 bases and J by 7 bases, with 10 bases between the two germline ends. The CDR3 contains 13 residues. Germline assignment: CDR1 MNHNS and CDR2 SASEGT. This sequence joins TRBV6-1 and TRBJ1-6; no clear D. The sequence was collected from a boy in the first two years of life who had a stem cell transplant for SCID, so the T cells may come from the graft donor. The sample in question was PBMCs, mostly from graft donor cells, obtained 360 days after TCRalphabeta/CD19-depleted stem cell transplant. This chain's CDR3 is CASSGVGNSPLHF. CDR3 nucleotides: TGTGCCAGCAGCGGGGTGGGCAATTCACCCCTCCACTTT.